The clone carrying this T cell receptor (beta chain) occurred a few times. Its antigen remains unknown. Using immunoSEQ multiplex PCR, the repertoire was profiled, and TCRdb retains in-frame clones only, with some absent. There are more than 75,000 clones in the sample; 88% occur only once, and 6.9% lies in the top ten. The sample belongs to a study of T cell responses to AZD1222 COVID-19 vaccine. Points from the study as a whole: Baseline testing showed seropositivity in only six AZD1222 recipients. The donor cohort was predominantly white British with a female majority, and clonal diversity may have been underestimated.

Second doses were pooled across both intervals (about 4 or about 12 weeks). This clonotype was sampled from an adult who received the AZD1222 COVID-19 vaccine. Sequenced here: peripheral blood, sampled 28 days after the second AZD1222 dose.

The CDR3 DNA sequence: TGTGCCAGCAGTGAAGCTAGCGGGAGCTCCTACGAGCAGTACTTC. Translated, it gives CASSEASGSSYEQYF. This chain links TRBV6-1 with TRBJ2-7, with 9 bases matching TRBD2. The CDR3 consists of 15 residues. With V trimmed by 0 bases and J by 0 bases, 0 bases remained unmatched. Germline V CDR1 and CDR2: MNHNS, SASEGT.